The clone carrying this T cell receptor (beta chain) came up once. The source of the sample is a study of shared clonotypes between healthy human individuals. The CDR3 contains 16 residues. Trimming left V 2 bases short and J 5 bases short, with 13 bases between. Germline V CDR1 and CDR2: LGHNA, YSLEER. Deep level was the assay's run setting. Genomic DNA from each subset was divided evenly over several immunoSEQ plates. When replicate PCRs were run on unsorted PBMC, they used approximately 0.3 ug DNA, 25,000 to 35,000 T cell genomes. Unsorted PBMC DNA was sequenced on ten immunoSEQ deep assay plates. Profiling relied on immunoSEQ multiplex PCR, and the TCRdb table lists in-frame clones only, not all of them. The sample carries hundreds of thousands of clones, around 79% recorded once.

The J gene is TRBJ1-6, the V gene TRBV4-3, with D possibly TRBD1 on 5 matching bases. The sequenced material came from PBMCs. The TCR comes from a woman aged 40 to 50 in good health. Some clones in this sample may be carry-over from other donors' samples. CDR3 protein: CASSQTAGQDNSPLHF. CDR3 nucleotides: TGCGCCAGCAGCCAAACTGCGGGGCAAGATAATTCACCCCTCCACTTT.